Presented here are 17 T cell receptor beta chains from one specimen sequenced in a study of post-analysis software for immune sequencing data. Overall study findings and caveats: About 5 TRBV segments were more frequent in patients than controls; TRBV5-6, TRBV5-1 and TRBV20-1 belonged to this group.

Incorporated into the TCR beta cDNA libraries were unique molecular identifiers, which served to reduce PCR and sequencing biases. TCRdb passed the PCR reads through MiXCR, listing each CDR3 protein once. The data hold some 700,000 distinct CDR3 sequences, with about 60% observed a single time. Their recognized antigens are unknown. The sequenced material came from blood. The receptors stem from a girl under 10 years old with multiple sclerosis.

A few counts support this clonotype. The chain uses TRBV3-1 and TRBJ2-1; TRBD1 matches at 10 bases. From germline, CDR1 is LGHDT and CDR2 YNNKEL (reference sequence). V lost 3 bases, J lost 2 bases, and 1 base stayed unmatched. CDR3 length equals 15 residues. The CDR3 loop is CASSQTGGPYNEQFF. The CDR3, as DNA: TGTGCCAGCAGCCAGACAGGGGGCCCCTACAATGAGCAGTTCTTC.

The V and J genes are TRBV7-8 and TRBJ2-3, with TRBD2 matching 7 bases. CDR3 length: 14 residues. Germline V lookup: CDR1 SGHVS, CDR2 FQNEAQ. J was trimmed by 5 bases and V by 1 base; bases with no gene match: 3. In DNA form, the CDR3 reads TGTGCCAGCAGCTTAGGCGGGAGAGGAGATACGCAGTATTTT. Protein sequence: CASSLGGRGDTQYF.

This clonotype appeared once. The rearrangement links TRBV5-1 to TRBJ2-3; D not certain. From germline, CDR1 is SGHRS and CDR2 YFSETQ. The germline V and J ends were trimmed by 0 bases and 5 bases, with 10 bases remaining between them. The CDR3 runs to 14 residues. Here the CDR3 reads CASSLDTVGDTQYF. The CDR3, as DNA: TGCGCCAGCAGCTTGGACACGGTAGGAGATACGCAGTATTTT.

Here the CDR3 DNA reads TGTGCCAGCAGGATCACCCAGGTGACAGATACGCAGTATTTT. This sequence encodes CASRITQVTDTQYF. This chain links TRBV12-3 or TRBV12-4 with TRBJ2-3, with no clear D. V was clipped by 6 bases and J by 3 bases, with 13 bases between them. The CDR3 length is 14 residues.

The chain has TRBV11-3 and TRBJ2-1, with 7 nucleotides matching TRBD1. Germline trimming cut 5 bases from V and 0 bases from J; bases unmatched to any gene: 4. The V gene's germline CDR1 is SGHNT and CDR2 YENEEA. The CDR3 sequence is 15 residues long. The CDR3 DNA sequence: TGTGCCAGCAGCGCCCGGGACAGCTCCTACAATGAGCAGTTCTTC. Its protein is CASSARDSSYNEQFF.

This clonotype was seen only once. The chain joins TRBV3-1 to TRBJ2-1, with a weak D call TRBD2 (6 bases). Trimming removed 4 bases from V and 8 bases from J, with 15 bases in between. From germline, CDR1 is LGHDT and CDR2 YNNKEL (reference sequence). The CDR3 contains 14 residues. CDR3 sequence reads: CASSPMGERDEQFF. CDR3 coding DNA: TGTGCCAGCAGCCCCATGGGCGAGCGGGATGAGCAGTTCTTC.

This clonotype was seen more than once but under ten times. This chain joins TRBV27 and TRBJ2-7; tentatively, D is TRBD2 (5 bases). Trimming shortened V by 3 bases and J by 5 bases, and 11 bases separated the two germline ends. The CDR3 totals 13 residues. Germline CDR1 and CDR2: MNHEY and SMNVEV (reference sequence). CDR3 in DNA: TGTGCCAGCAGTTTCACGTCCGGGAACGAGCAGTACTTC. Translated: CASSFTSGNEQYF.

This clonotype was counted between two and nine times. This chain uses TRBV7-9 with TRBJ1-6; D is unclear. Germline V gives CDR1 SEHNR, CDR2 FQNEAQ (reference sequence). CDR3 length equals 12 residues. The V end lost 4 bases, the J end lost 7 bases, and 5 bases lay between the germline ends. As DNA, the CDR3 is TGTGCCAGCAGCTCGAACAATTCACCCCTCCACTTT. As protein: CASSSNNSPLHF.

This clonotype was detected only a few times. The chain joins TRBV7-2 to TRBJ2-7, with D possibly TRBD2 on 5 matching bases. Germline V lookup: CDR1 SGHTA, CDR2 FQGNSA. Trimming shortened V by 5 bases and J by 7 bases, and 18 bases separated the two germline ends. The CDR3 covers 14 residues. The chain's CDR3 is CASSQAVTPAEQYF. The CDR3 DNA follows: TGTGCCAGCAGCCAAGCGGTTACCCCCGCGGAGCAGTACTTC.

This clonotype was seen a few times. The rearrangement links TRBV7-2 to TRBJ2-3, with no clear D. Germline CDR1 is SGHTA and CDR2 is FQGNSA. The germline V and J ends were trimmed by 8 bases and 5 bases, with 11 bases remaining between them. The CDR3 is 12 residues long. The CDR3 reads CASASPRDTQYF. CDR3 sequence (DNA): TGTGCCAGCGCTAGTCCTAGAGATACGCAGTATTTT.

The chain carries TRBV12-5 and TRBJ2-1; TRBD2 matches at 8 bases. Germline assignment: CDR1 LGHNT and CDR2 FRNRAP. This CDR3 is built from 14 residues. Germline trimming cut 6 bases from V and 7 bases from J; bases unmatched to any gene: 8. This CDR3 is CASGRIAGRNEQFF. The DNA for the CDR3 is TGTGCTAGTGGCCGAATAGCGGGACGGAATGAGCAGTTCTTC.

The J gene is TRBJ2-5, the V gene TRBV12-3 or TRBV12-4, with TRBD2 matching 7 bases. The CDR3 sequence is 15 residues long. V shed 6 bases, J shed 4 bases, and the junction held 11 bases outside the gene matches. Here the CDR3 DNA reads TGTGCCAGCAGCTTGGCGAGCGGGGCCGCAGAGACCCAGTACTTC. Translating gives CASSLASGAAETQYF.

V is TRBV29-1 and J is TRBJ2-6, with D possibly TRBD2 on 6 matching bases. Germline CDR1 reads SQVTM; CDR2 reads ANQGSEA. The CDR3 is 15 amino acids. V lost 1 base to trimming and J lost 3 bases, with 10 bases between them. CDR3 sequence reads: CSVEGSGLGANVLTF. The CDR3 nucleotides read TGCAGCGTTGAAGGGAGCGGGCTTGGGGCCAACGTCCTGACTTTC.

In DNA, the CDR3 is TGTGCCAGCAGTTTTACTAGCGGGGGTTTAGAGACCCAGTACTTC. Its translation: CASSFTSGGLETQYF. The chain employs TRBV12-3 or TRBV12-4 and TRBJ2-5; 11 bases line up with TRBD2. The trim removed 3 bases at V and 4 bases at J, leaving 4 bases unmatched. This CDR3 region has 15 residues.

CDR3 residues: CASSRGSANEQFF. The CDR3 DNA is TGTGCCAGCAGCCGCGGGAGCGCTAATGAGCAGTTCTTC. This chain joins TRBV5-6 and TRBJ2-1, with TRBD2 identical over 7 bases. The CDR3 is 13 amino acids. Germline V gives CDR1 SGHDT, CDR2 YYEEEE. The V and J ends lost 4 bases and 7 bases, in that order; junction bases with no gene match: 5.

The chain employs TRBV7-9 and TRBJ2-1, with a weak D call TRBD1 (6 bases). The CDR3 covers 15 residues. V lost 5 bases and J 12 bases, leaving 23 bases between the germline ends. Germline V gives CDR1 SEHNR, CDR2 FQNEAQ (reference sequence). The CDR3 loop reads CASSPTRQGFDGQFF. DNA for the CDR3: TGTGCCAGCAGCCCTACGAGGCAGGGGTTCGATGGGCAGTTCTTC.

The V call is TRBV5-8, the J call TRBJ2-1, with 7 bases identical to TRBD2. CDR1 is SGHTS, CDR2 YDEGEE, per germline. Trimming at V came to 6 bases and at J to 6 bases, leaving 12 bases not matched to a gene. The CDR3 length is 15 residues. The CDR3 here is CASNLGGGGSNEQFF. The CDR3 bases are TGTGCCAGCAACCTAGGCGGGGGTGGGTCCAATGAGCAGTTCTTC.